The 15 T cell receptor beta chains given below trace back to one sample, sequenced in a study of T cells after yellow fever vaccination. TCRdb fed the 5' RACE reads into MiXCR, producing one record per CDR3 protein. This repertoire shows about 130,000 distinct CDR3 sequences, 8% to 10% found once; its top ten account for approximately 39%. The sequencing here drew on CD8+ T cells sorted from PBMCs, taken on the day of the yellow fever booster vaccination. The receptors come from a man aged 18-30 years who received the YFV17D yellow fever vaccine.

The gene calls are TRBV4-3 and TRBJ2-7, with 8 bases fitting TRBD1. With V trimmed by 2 bases and J by 5 bases, 5 bases remained unmatched. In germline, CDR1 is LGHNA, CDR2 YSLEER. This CDR3 is 14 amino acids long. The CDR3 spells CASSQLDRDHEQYF. The CDR3 bases are TGCGCCAGCAGCCAATTGGACAGGGACCACGAGCAGTACTTC.

The CDR3 loop is CASRTGTGDGFAFF. The DNA for the CDR3 is TGTGCCAGCAGGACCGGGACAGGGGACGGGTTTGCTTTCTTT. The chain uses TRBV6-5 and TRBJ1-1; 10 bases fit TRBD1. Germline V gene lookup returns CDR1 MNHEY and CDR2 SVGAGI. The CDR3 runs 14 residues. Unmatched junction bases numbered 12, after V lost 6 bases and J lost 11 bases.

This chain connects TRBV7-2 to TRBJ1-1; D is undetermined. CDR3 length equals 14 residues. V shed 5 bases and J shed 1 base, with 11 bases lying between them. Germline CDR1 and CDR2: SGHTA and FQGNSA. CDR3 residues: CASSEPGWNTEAFF. In DNA, the CDR3 is TGTGCCAGCAGCGAGCCCGGGTGGAACACTGAAGCTTTCTTT.

The chain combines TRBV7-2 with TRBJ1-2; D remains ambiguous. V was cut by 3 bases and J by 4 bases, with 9 bases left in between. The CDR3 is made up of 13 amino acids. Germline V gene lookup returns CDR1 SGHTA and CDR2 FQGNSA. CDR3 region: CASSFTAGYGYTF. As DNA, the CDR3 is TGTGCCAGCAGCTTCACGGCAGGCTATGGCTACACCTTC. Together with reference TRBV7-2 and TRBJ1-2, the CDR3 gives the full variable domain: GAGVSQSPSNKVTEKGKDVELRCDPISGHTALYWYRQSLGQGLEFLIYFQGNSAPDKSGLPSDRFSAERTGGSVSTLTIQRTQQEDSAVYLCASSFTAGYGYTFGSGTRLTVV.

This clonotype was counted ten times or more. V gene TRBV7-7 combines with J gene TRBJ2-2, with 7 bases identical to TRBD1. Trimming removed 1 base from V and 6 bases from J; junction bases left unmatched: 14. Per the germline V gene, CDR1 is SSHAT and CDR2 is FNYEAQ (reference sequence). The CDR3 length is 18 residues. The CDR3 sequence: CASSLESQGQPYPGELFF. As DNA, the CDR3 is TGTGCCAGCAGCTTAGAGTCCCAGGGACAGCCCTACCCCGGGGAGCTGTTTTTT.

In its sample, this clonotype was seen a few times. This sequence joins TRBV6-1 and TRBJ2-2; 7 bases align to TRBD2. V lost 0 bases and J lost 5; bases outside the gene matches: 3. CDR3 length: 15 residues. CDR1 and CDR2 from the germline V gene are MNHNS and SASEGT. The CDR3 sequence: CASSEAYGGTGELFF. The CDR3 DNA sequence: TGTGCCAGCAGTGAAGCGTACGGGGGGACCGGGGAGCTGTTTTTT.

The chain employs TRBV12-3 or TRBV12-4 and TRBJ2-3; 7 nucleotides align to TRBD1. V dropped 4 bases and J dropped 12; count of bases not matched to a gene: 4. The CDR3 totals 11 residues. The CDR3: CASSYTGAQYF. In nucleotides, the CDR3 is TGTGCCAGCAGTTATACAGGGGCTCAGTATTTT.

This clonotype was seen at least ten times. This chain links TRBV10-3 with TRBJ2-7; maybe TRBD1 (5 bases). Deletions cut 0 bases from V and 5 bases from J, with 8 bases between. The CDR3 contains 13 residues. The germline CDR1 and CDR2 sequences are ENHRY and SYGVKD. The CDR3 loop is CAISESRVHEQYV. Here the CDR3 DNA reads TGTGCCATCAGTGAGTCCAGGGTGCACGAGCAGTACGTC.

This clonotype has at least ten counts. This sequence joins TRBV5-1 and TRBJ2-2; a weak D match, TRBD2 (5 bases). CDR1 and CDR2 (germline): SGHRS, YFSETQ. The CDR3 length is 16 residues. V lost 2 bases, J lost 0 bases, and 11 bases lay in between. CDR3 DNA sequence: TGCGCCAGCAGCTTCAGAGCGGACCCGAACACCGGGGAGCTGTTTTTT. Its translation: CASSFRADPNTGELFF.

Ten or more counts support this clonotype. This rearrangement joins TRBV7-6 to TRBJ2-1; tentative D call: TRBD2 (5 bases). Germline lookup yields CDR1 SGHVS and CDR2 FNYEAQ. V dropped 6 bases and J dropped 10 bases, with 13 bases sitting between them. CDR3 length: 12 amino acids. This CDR3 is CASSSLGVEQFF. The CDR3 nucleotides read TGTGCCAGCAGTTCACTCGGGGTAGAGCAGTTCTTC.

This clonotype showed up many times. In DNA, the CDR3 is TGTGCCAGCAGTTCCCGACTAGCGGGGGGCGACGAGCAGTACTTC. The encoded protein is CASSSRLAGGDEQYF. This sequence joins TRBV12-3 or TRBV12-4 and TRBJ2-7; 13 bases are a match to TRBD2. Losses at the gene ends were 4 bases for V and 5 bases for J; bases not matched to a gene: 5. CDR3 size: 15 residues.

V and J are TRBV11-1 and TRBJ2-3; D might be TRBD1 (6 bases). Trimming cost V 7 bases and J 4 bases, with 9 bases left between them. Per germline, CDR1 SGHAT and CDR2 FQDESV (reference sequence). CDR3 length: 12 residues. The CDR3 bases are TGTGCCAGCAACCCAGGGGCAGATACGCAGTATTTT. Translating gives CASNPGADTQYF.

This clonotype was seen more than once but under ten times. This chain connects TRBV7-2 to TRBJ2-3; 9 bases map to TRBD2. V shed 0 bases, J shed 5 bases, and the junction held 12 bases outside the gene matches. From germline, CDR1 is SGHTA and CDR2 FQGNSA. CDR3 length: 18 residues. CDR3 DNA sequence: TGTGCCAGCAGCTTAGCGGGCTCCAGCGGGGGGACGGAAGATACGCAGTATTTT. Translated, it gives CASSLAGSSGGTEDTQYF. The whole variable domain, remainder taken from reference TRBV7-2 and TRBJ2-3, is GAGVSQSPSNKVTEKGKDVELRCDPISGHTALYWYRQSLGQGLEFLIYFQGNSAPDKSGLPSDRFSAERTGGSVSTLTIQRTQQEDSAVYLCASSLAGSSGGTEDTQYFGPGTRLTVL.

The chain is built from TRBV5-1 and TRBJ1-3; D is undetermined. This CDR3 has 13 amino acids. Germline CDR1 and CDR2: SGHRS and YFSETQ. With 4 bases removed from V and 2 bases from J, the gap between germline ends came to 7 bases. This chain's CDR3 is CASSHPPGNTIYF. The CDR3 bases are TGCGCCAGCAGCCACCCCCCTGGAAACACCATATATTTT. Supplemented by reference TRBV5-1 and TRBJ1-3, the full variable domain reads KAGVTQTPRYLIKTRGQQVTLSCSPISGHRSVSWYQQTPGQGLQFLFEYFSETQRNKGNFPGRFSGRQFSNSRSEMNVSTLELGDSALYLCASSHPPGNTIYFGEGSWLTVV.

This clonotype was counted a few times. The chain employs TRBV10-3 and TRBJ2-3; 10 bases map to TRBD2. The CDR3 has 16 amino acids. With V trimmed by 4 bases and J by 3 bases, 7 bases remained unmatched. Germline CDR1 and CDR2: ENHRY and SYGVKD. DNA of the CDR3: TGTGCCATCAGTGCGAGGCTAGCGGGGGAGACAGATACGCAGTATTTT. Protein product: CAISARLAGETDTQYF.